This TCR beta chain was obtained from a study of CD8 T cells in ankylosing spondylitis. Quantitative 5'-RACE was performed with molecular barcodes, and it yielded the TCR beta libraries. One entry per CDR3 protein results from TCRdb running MiXCR on the 5' RACE reads. The data show approximately 250,000 distinct CDR3 sequences, with around 8% seen just once and roughly 4.9% held by the top ten. The CDR3 has 13 residues. The germline CDR1 and CDR2 sequences are SGDLS and YYNGEE. The germline V and J ends were trimmed by 3 bases and 1 base, with 7 bases remaining between them. This clonotype was picked up many times. Its antigen is as yet unknown. Study-wide results and caveats: From matched ankylosing spondylitis synovial fluid, disease-linked clones were reportedly recovered at significantly enriched levels. Disease-linked clones were found to be CD8+ and relatively rare in peripheral blood. Made up of 7 to 9 highly homologous variants, a TCR beta motif appeared characteristic of ankylosing spondylitis blood.

The sequencing sample was made of blood, either unsorted or a sorted T cell fraction (not recorded which). The clonotype comes from a female donor with ankylosing spondylitis or in good health (not recorded which). V is TRBV9 and J is TRBJ2-5; D remains ambiguous. The CDR3 DNA reads as TGTGCCAGCAGCGGCAGCTTCCAAGAGACCCAGTACTTC. Translated, it gives CASSGSFQETQYF.